What follows are 24 T cell receptor beta chains derived from one specimen sequenced in a study of blood T cell repertoires in COVID-19. Sequenced by immunoSEQ multiplex PCR; TCRdb stores in-frame clones only, minus some. The sample shows roughly 100,000 clones, 90% to 95% of them seen only once. Sequencing was performed on peripheral blood. The receptors were sampled from a human donor in a cohort sampled during active COVID-19.

V gene TRBV3-1 (or the pseudogene TRBV3-2) combines with J gene TRBJ1-2; D might be TRBD1 (6 bases). V dropped 3 bases and J dropped 0 bases, with 11 bases sitting between them. The CDR3 runs 15 residues. Germline CDR1 is LGHDT and CDR2 is YNNKEL (reference sequence). For the CDR3, the DNA is TGTGCCAGCAGCCAGACAGGTGGGGCTAACTATGGCTACACCTTC. Amino acids: CASSQTGGANYGYTF.

V usage is TRBV5-6 and J usage is TRBJ2-1, with 8 bases matching TRBD2. V lost 3 bases and J lost 7; bases outside the gene matches: 3. CDR3 length: 13 residues. Per the germline V gene, CDR1 is SGHDT and CDR2 is YYEEEE. CDR3 nucleotides: TGTGCCAGCAGCTATGGGACTAGTAATGAGCAGTTCTTC. The encoded protein is CASSYGTSNEQFF. Full variable domain (remainder filled in from reference TRBV5-6 and TRBJ2-1): DAGVTQSPTHLIKTRGQQVTLRCSPKSGHDTVSWYQQALGQGPQFIFQYYEEEERQRGNFPDRFSGHQFPNYSSELNVNALLLGDSALYLCASSYGTSNEQFFGPGTRLTVL.

V gene TRBV4-3 combines with J gene TRBJ2-2, with 9 bases matching TRBD1. V trimming: 6 bases; J trimming: 2 bases; junction bases outside the gene matches: 4. This CDR3 comprises 15 residues. CDR1 is LGHNA and CDR2 is YSLEER in the germline V gene. CDR3 sequence: CASRSGQGNTGELFF. The CDR3 nucleotides are TGCGCCAGCAGGTCGGGACAGGGCAACACCGGGGAGCTGTTTTTT.

V usage is TRBV6-1 and J usage is TRBJ2-1; a weak D match, TRBD2 (6 bases). V was pared by 2 bases and J by 13 bases, with 15 bases between. In germline, CDR1 is MNHNS, CDR2 SASEGT. CDR3 length equals 13 residues. The CDR3 spells CASSELAMGGQFF. The CDR3, as DNA: TGTGCCAGCAGTGAATTGGCCATGGGGGGACAGTTCTTC.

The rearrangement links TRBV11-2 to TRBJ2-5; D not certain. This CDR3 has 15 residues. Germline lookup yields CDR1 SGHAT and CDR2 FQNNGV. Trimming pared 4 bases from V and 2 bases from J, leaving 14 bases between. The CDR3 sequence: CASSSQPPLQETQYF. In nucleotides, the CDR3 is TGTGCCAGCAGCTCCCAACCCCCACTTCAAGAGACCCAGTACTTC. Using reference TRBV11-2 and TRBJ2-5 for the parts outside the CDR3, the full variable domain is EAGVAQSPRYKIIEKRQSVAFWCNPISGHATLYWYQQILGQGPKLLIQFQNNGVVDDSQLPKDRFSAERLKGVDSTLKIQPAKLEDSAVYLCASSSQPPLQETQYFGPGTRLLVL.

The rearrangement joins TRBV6-2 or TRBV6-3 to TRBJ2-7, with a possible D match to TRBD2 (5 bases). Between the trimmed V and J ends, which lost 5 bases and 0 bases, there was a span of 20 bases. The germline V gene has CDR1 MNHEY and CDR2 SVGEGT. The CDR3 extends over 17 amino acids. The CDR3 DNA is TGTGCCAGCAGTACCTCGGTGAGCGGCCCCATCTCCTACGAGCAGTACTTC. It is translated as CASSTSVSGPISYEQYF.

This rearrangement joins TRBV28 to TRBJ2-1, with 16 bases lining up with TRBD2. Germline lookup yields CDR1 MDHEN and CDR2 SYDVKM. This CDR3 is built from 17 residues. Trimming took 8 bases from V and 1 from J; bases not matched to a gene: 5. The CDR3 DNA follows: TGTGCCAGCGGGACTAGCGGGAGGGCCTGGTCCTACAATGAGCAGTTCTTC. This encodes CASGTSGRAWSYNEQFF. Together with reference TRBV28 and TRBJ2-1, the CDR3 gives the full variable domain: DVKVTQSSRYLVKRTGEKVFLECVQDMDHENMFWYRQDPGLGLRLIYFSYDVKMKEKGDIPEGYSVSREKKERFSLILESASTNQTSMYLCASGTSGRAWSYNEQFFGPGTRLTVL.

This chain connects TRBV19 to TRBJ1-2; D may be TRBD1 (5 bases). V lost 9 bases and J lost 6, with 17 bases in between. CDR1 LNHDA and CDR2 SQIVND come from the germline V gene (reference sequence). This CDR3 is built from 13 residues. The CDR3 sequence is CASAEGRVNGYTF. The CDR3 nucleotides read TGTGCCAGCGCGGAGGGCAGGGTGAATGGCTACACCTTC.

The V and J genes are TRBV16 and TRBJ1-5; D is perhaps TRBD1 (6 bases). The ends were cut back, 0 bases at V and 4 bases at J, with 7 bases in the middle. The length of the CDR3 is 14 residues. Germline loops: CDR1 KGHSY, CDR2 FQNENV. CDR3 in DNA: TGTGCCAGCAGCCAATCAGGACAGAATCAGCCCCAGCATTTT. This encodes CASSQSGQNQPQHF.

In regard to this clone: The sample contains more than one DNA sequence encoding this CDR3. The J gene is TRBJ2-1, the V gene TRBV29-1; a possible D gene is TRBD1 (6 bases). CDR3 length equals 13 residues. Germline CDR1 SQVTM, CDR2 ANQGSEA. The ends were cut back, 6 bases at V and 0 bases at J, with 9 bases in the middle. DNA for the CDR3: TGCAGCGTACAAGGGGGCTCCTACAATGAGCAGTTCTTC. Its protein is CSVQGGSYNEQFF.

This sequence joins TRBV10-1 and TRBJ2-7; 8 positions agree with TRBD2. With 0 bases clipped from V and 2 bases from J, the junction kept 3 bases outside the gene matches. CDR3 length: 15 amino acids. Germline CDR1 and CDR2: WNHNN and SYGVQD (reference sequence). As DNA, the CDR3 is TGCGCCAGCAGTGAGTCTATAGCGGGACCCTACGAGCAGTACTTC. This translates into CASSESIAGPYEQYF.

The chain carries TRBV21-1 and TRBJ1-4. TRBV21-1 is reported as a pseudogene. CDR3 length: 16 amino acids. The CDR3 loop is CASSGQAGRLNEKLFF. The CDR3, as DNA: TGTGCCAGCAGCGGCCAAGCGGGCCGGCTTAATGAAAAACTGTTTTTT.

The genes are TRBV6-5 and TRBJ2-7, with TRBD2 as a possible D gene (5 bases). There are 14 residues in the CDR3. Per germline, CDR1 MNHEY and CDR2 SVGAGI. Trimming stripped 0 bases from V and 2 bases from J, with 8 bases between. The CDR3 sequence is CASSYSFSAYEQYF. DNA of the CDR3: TGTGCCAGCAGTTACTCTTTTAGCGCCTACGAGCAGTACTTC.

This chain connects TRBV19 to TRBJ2-1; D is ambiguous. Trimming took off 2 bases at V and 4 bases at J, with 9 bases between the two ends. Germline assignment: CDR1 LNHDA and CDR2 SQIVND (reference sequence). The CDR3 spans 14 residues. The CDR3 loop reads CASSIRQVYNEQFF. The CDR3 bases are TGTGCCAGTAGTATAAGGCAGGTTTACAATGAGCAGTTCTTC.

This clone was observed a handful of times. V usage is TRBV7-9 and J usage is TRBJ2-7, with D possibly TRBD2 on 6 matching bases. Trimming removed 5 bases at V and 2 bases at J, with 22 bases between. Germline-derived CDR1 and CDR2 are SEHNR and FQNEAQ (reference sequence). The CDR3 totals 17 residues. The CDR3: CASSHQKGGGSTYEQYF. The CDR3 nucleotides read TGTGCCAGCAGCCACCAGAAGGGAGGCGGTAGCACCTACGAGCAGTACTTC.

The chain couples TRBV5-4 to TRBJ2-2; 9 nucleotides line up with TRBD2. V dropped 2 bases and J dropped 6; count of bases not matched to a gene: 5. Germline V gene data show CDR1 as SGHNT and CDR2 as YYREEE (reference sequence). The CDR3 is made up of 15 amino acids. The CDR3 sequence: CASSFAGGSAGELFF. CDR3 sequence (DNA): TGTGCCAGCAGCTTTGCGGGGGGGTCCGCCGGGGAGCTGTTTTTT.

The CDR3 loop reads CATSDSGTVYNEQFF. CDR3 nucleotides: TGTGCCACCAGTGATTCCGGGACAGTGTACAATGAGCAGTTCTTC. The rearrangement uses TRBV24-1 and TRBJ2-1; TRBD1 matches at 7 bases. The J segment lost 4 bases and the V segment lost 2 bases, leaving 4 bases of the junction unmatched. The germline V gene has CDR1 KGHDR and CDR2 SFDVKD. This CDR3 is built from 15 residues.

The gene calls are TRBV7-3 and TRBJ2-7; the D gene is possibly TRBD2 (5 bases). Trimming removed 2 bases from V and 6 bases from J, with 11 bases in between. Germline CDR1 reads SGHTA; CDR2 reads FQGTGA. The CDR3 totals 13 residues. DNA for the CDR3: TGTGCCAGCAGCTTAGATCGAGGGAGCGAGCAGTACTTC. It yields the protein CASSLDRGSEQYF.

The chain couples TRBV27 to TRBJ1-1, with TRBD1 identical over 9 bases. The CDR3 is 17 residues long. Trimming removed 0 bases from V and 7 bases from J; junction bases left unmatched: 12. Germline CDR1 reads MNHEY; CDR2 reads SMNVEV (reference sequence). This chain's CDR3 is CASSLSVGQGTWREAFF. As DNA, the CDR3 is TGTGCCAGCAGTTTATCGGTGGGACAGGGTACCTGGCGTGAAGCTTTCTTT.

This chain connects TRBV7-8 to TRBJ1-1, with D uncertain. There are 13 residues in the CDR3. Germline V gives CDR1 SGHVS, CDR2 FQNEAQ. Deletions cut 2 bases from V and 1 base from J, with 5 bases between. CDR3 coding DNA: TGTGCCAGCAGCTTACGCGGGAACACTGAAGCTTTCTTT. Its translation: CASSLRGNTEAFF.

The rearrangement uses TRBV27 and TRBJ1-1, with D unclear. CDR3 length: 13 amino acids. Germline V gene data show CDR1 as MNHEY and CDR2 as SMNVEV (reference sequence). V dropped 3 bases and J dropped 6 bases, with 11 bases sitting between them. CDR3 sequence: CASSFGEAAEAFF. CDR3 DNA sequence: TGTGCCAGCAGTTTTGGGGAGGCGGCTGAAGCTTTCTTT.

The chain couples TRBV28 to TRBJ2-1; 8 bases agree with TRBD1. Germline V lookup: CDR1 MDHEN, CDR2 SYDVKM. V was pared by 7 bases and J by 5 bases, with 7 bases of the junction left unmatched. The CDR3 sequence is 14 residues long. The CDR3 spells CASITGTGHNEQFF. CDR3 DNA sequence: TGTGCCAGCATCACCGGGACAGGCCACAATGAGCAGTTCTTC.

The chain combines TRBV23-1 with TRBJ2-7; D is unresolved. TRBV23-1 has ORF status, its function being uncertain. Trimming shortened V by 9 bases and J by 4 bases, and 10 bases separated the two germline ends. The CDR3 loop spans 11 amino acids. The CDR3 spells CARSLSYEQYF. CDR3 in DNA: TGCGCCAGGAGCCTTTCTTACGAGCAGTACTTC.

Of note for this clone: Other DNA sequences within the sample encode an identical CDR3. CDR3 nucleotide sequence: TGTGCCAGCAGCTTAGGTCAGGGCGAGACCCAGTACTTC. Translating gives CASSLGQGETQYF. The chain carries TRBV7-2 and TRBJ2-5; D perhaps matches TRBD1 (5 bases). Germline CDR1 is SGHTA and CDR2 is FQGNSA. The length of the CDR3 is 13 residues. V was cut by 1 base and J by 5 bases, with 8 bases left in between.